The source of this T cell receptor beta chain is a study of T-cell reconstitution after alpha-beta-depleted transplantation in children. There are many counts of this clonotype. The antigen remains undetermined. Researchers prepared the TCRbeta library using unique molecular identifiers, the study reports. TCRdb fed the PCR reads into MiXCR, producing one record per CDR3 protein. The data show 600,000 to 700,000 distinct CDR3 sequences, approximately 14% seen once. Trimming at V came to 6 bases and at J to 2 bases, leaving 4 bases not matched to a gene. This CDR3 is built from 13 residues. Study-wide findings and caveats: Two months or so post-transplant, alpha-beta T cells reportedly derived from several hundred expanded graft clones. Surviving recipient T cells and thymic progenitors accounted for the high day-60 TCRbeta diversity observed in some patients. It was newly produced T cells that mostly accounted for T-cell counts and diversity one year after transplant.

The chain carries TRBV12-3 or TRBV12-4 and TRBJ2-7; 7 bases match TRBD2. The TCR sequence derives from a girl aged 2-15 years with congenital amegakaryocytic thrombocytopenia, due to receive a stem cell transplant. Sequenced material: PBMCs, taken before TCRalphabeta/CD19-depleted stem cell transplant. In nucleotides, the CDR3 is TGTGCCAGCAGACCCGGGACTACCTACGAGCAGTACTTC. The encoded protein is CASRPGTTYEQYF.